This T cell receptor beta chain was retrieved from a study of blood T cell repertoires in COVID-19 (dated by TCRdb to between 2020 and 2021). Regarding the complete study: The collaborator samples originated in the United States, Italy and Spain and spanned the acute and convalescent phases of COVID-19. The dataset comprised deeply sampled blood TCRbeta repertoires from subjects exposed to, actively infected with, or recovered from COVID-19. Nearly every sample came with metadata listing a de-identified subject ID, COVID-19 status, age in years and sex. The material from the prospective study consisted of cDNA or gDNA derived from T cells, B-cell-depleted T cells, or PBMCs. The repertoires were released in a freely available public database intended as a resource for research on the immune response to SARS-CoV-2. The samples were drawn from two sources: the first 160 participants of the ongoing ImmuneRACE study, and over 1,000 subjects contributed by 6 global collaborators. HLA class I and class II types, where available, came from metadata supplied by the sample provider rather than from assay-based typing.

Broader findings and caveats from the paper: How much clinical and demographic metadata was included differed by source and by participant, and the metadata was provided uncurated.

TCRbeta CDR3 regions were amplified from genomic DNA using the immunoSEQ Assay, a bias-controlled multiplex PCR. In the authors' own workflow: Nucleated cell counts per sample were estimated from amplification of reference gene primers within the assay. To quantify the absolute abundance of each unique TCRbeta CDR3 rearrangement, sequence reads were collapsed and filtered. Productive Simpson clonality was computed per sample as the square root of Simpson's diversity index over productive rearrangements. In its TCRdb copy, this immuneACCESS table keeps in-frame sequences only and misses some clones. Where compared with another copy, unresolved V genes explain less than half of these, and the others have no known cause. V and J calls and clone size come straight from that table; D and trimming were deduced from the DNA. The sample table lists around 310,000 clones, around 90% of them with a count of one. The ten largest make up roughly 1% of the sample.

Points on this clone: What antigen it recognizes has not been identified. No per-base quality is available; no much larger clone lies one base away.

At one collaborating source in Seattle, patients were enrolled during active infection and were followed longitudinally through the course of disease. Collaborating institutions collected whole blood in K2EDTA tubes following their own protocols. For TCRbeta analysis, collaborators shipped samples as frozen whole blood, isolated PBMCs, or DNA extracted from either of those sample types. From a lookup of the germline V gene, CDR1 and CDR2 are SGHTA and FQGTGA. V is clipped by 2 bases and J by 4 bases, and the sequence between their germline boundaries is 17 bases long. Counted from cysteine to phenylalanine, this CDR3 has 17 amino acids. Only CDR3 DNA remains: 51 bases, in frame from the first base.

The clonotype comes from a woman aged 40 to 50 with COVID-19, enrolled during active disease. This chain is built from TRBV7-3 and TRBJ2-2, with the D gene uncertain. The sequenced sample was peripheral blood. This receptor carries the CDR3 CASSLFDTALSTGELFF. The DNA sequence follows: TGTGCCAGCAGCTTATTCGACACCGCCCTAAGCACCGGGGAGCTGTTTTTT.